This T cell receptor beta chain was profiled in a study of graft-versus-host responses after intestinal transplantation. The study, taken as a whole, reports: GvH clones were identified in recipient marrow, with some first appearing in ileum or blood.

The trim removed 5 bases at V and 0 bases at J, leaving 9 bases unmatched. Germline V CDR1 and CDR2: LNHDA, SQIVND (reference sequence). The CDR3 has 17 residues. Assay used: immunoSEQ multiplex PCR; TCRdb lists only in-frame clones, some missing. The sample contains about 23,000 clones, 90% to 95% of which appear only once. Of note for this clone: Its target is unknown.

Specimen: PBMCs, collected approximately 38 days after intestinal transplant. The chain employs TRBV19 and TRBJ2-1; 8 nucleotides line up with TRBD2. This receptor was obtained from a human patient who received an intestinal transplant, so some T cells may come from the graft donor. As DNA, the CDR3 is TGTGCCAGTAGTCATAGAGTACGGGAGGGCTCCTACAATGAGCAGTTCTTC. Its translation: CASSHRVREGSYNEQFF.